At least ten counts were recorded for the clone carrying this TCR beta chain. Its antigen is still unknown. These data originate in a study of Graves' ophthalmopathy and Graves' hyperthyroidism. Lactation, pregnancy, uncontrolled infections and other autoimmune diseases were all grounds for excluding patients. Study-level findings and limits: The study's model predicted ophthalmopathy progression at roughly 64% sensitivity and 72% to 85% specificity. Ophthalmopathy versus stable hyperthyroidism: 13-signature model gave just under 90% sensitivity, 81.08% specificity.

The sequenced template was RNA, covering the TCR beta CDR3 region. An opening RT-PCR round employed HTBI primers and preceded a second-round multiplex PCR. TCRdb processed the multiplex PCR reads anew with MiXCR; each CDR3 protein has one entry. The data hold roughly 610,000 distinct CDR3 sequences, with roughly 20% observed a single time. Sequenced: peripheral blood. This TCR was recovered from a woman between 18 and 29 years old with stable Graves' hyperthyroidism. Some clones in this sample may be carry-over from other donors' samples.

The CDR3 nucleotides are TGTGCCACCAGCAGGACAGAAGGACTTGGGGGCTACACCTTC. It encodes CATSRTEGLGGYTF. The chain carries TRBV15 and TRBJ1-2, with a possible D match to TRBD1 (5 bases). The length of the CDR3 is 14 residues. V was clipped by 3 bases and J by 8 bases, with 16 bases between them. Germline V CDR1 and CDR2: LNHNV, YYDKDF (reference sequence).